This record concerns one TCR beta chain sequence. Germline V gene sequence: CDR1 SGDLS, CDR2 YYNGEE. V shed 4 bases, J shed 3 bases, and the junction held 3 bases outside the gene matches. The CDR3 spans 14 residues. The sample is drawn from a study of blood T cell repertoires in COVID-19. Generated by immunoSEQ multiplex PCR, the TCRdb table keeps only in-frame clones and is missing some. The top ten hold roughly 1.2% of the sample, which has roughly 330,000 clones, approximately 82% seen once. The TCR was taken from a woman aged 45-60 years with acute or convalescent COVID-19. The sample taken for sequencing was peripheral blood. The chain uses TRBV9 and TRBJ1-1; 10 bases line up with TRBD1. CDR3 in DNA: TGTGCCAGCAGCCTCGGGACAGGGGACACTGAAGCTTTCTTT. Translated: CASSLGTGDTEAFF.